A selection of T cell receptor beta chains follows, all from one sample in a study of identical twins. TCRdb reprocessed the 5' RACE reads via MiXCR and lists one record per CDR3 protein. This table has 1.5 million or so distinct CDR3 sequences, about 32% appearing once. Sequenced input: cord blood. These receptors were taken from a newborn girl in good health. Both conserved end residues are part of each CDR3. Fields, in order: V gene, J gene, D gene, clone size, CDR3 protein, CDR3 DNA. D genes are given only for firm matches. Size tells how often a clone was seen (once, few, many) or the class of an expanded clone, and some rows leave it out.

>TRBV7-9|TRBJ2-5|TRBD2|few
CASSLSSTSSGGRQETQYF
TGTGCCAGCAGCTTATCTTCTACGTCTAGCGGGGGGCGTCAAGAGACCCAGTACTTC
>TRBV3-1|TRBJ2-3|TRBD2|-
CASRGIAGGHITDTQYF
TGTGCCAGCAGAGGAATAGCGGGGGGGCATATCACAGATACGCAGTATTTT
>TRBV2|TRBJ1-5|-|-
CASSERPGRQPQHF
TGTGCCAGCAGTGAACGCCCAGGGAGACAGCCCCAGCATTTT
>TRBV5-8|TRBJ1-4|-|-
CASSSGDPTNEKLFF
TGTGCCAGCAGCTCCGGGGATCCAACTAATGAAAAACTGTTTTTT
>TRBV20-1|TRBJ1-1|TRBD1|-
CSARQGGITEAFF
TGCAGTGCTAGACAGGGGGGGATCACTGAAGCTTTCTTT
>TRBV5-5|TRBJ2-7|-|-
CASSFGSVTYEQYF
TGTGCCAGCAGCTTCGGCTCGGTAACCTACGAGCAGTACTTC
>TRBV6-2/TRBV6-3|TRBJ2-5|TRBD1|-
CASSTGGGEETQYF
TGTGCCAGCAGTACAGGGGGCGGAGAAGAGACCCAGTACTTC
>TRBV4-1|TRBJ1-2|TRBD1|many
CASSPPGQLYGYTF
TGTGCCAGCAGCCCTCCGGGACAGTTATATGGCTACACCTTC
>TRBV18|TRBJ1-1|-|few
CASSPGTGGNTEAFF
TGTGCCAGCTCACCCGGGACCGGAGGGAACACTGAAGCTTTCTTT
>TRBV20-1|TRBJ1-2|TRBD1|-
CSARVTGGNYGYTF
TGCAGTGCTAGAGTGACAGGGGGCAACTATGGCTACACCTTC
>TRBV7-2|TRBJ2-1|TRBD2|few
CASSLSGGMNEQFF
TGTGCCAGCAGCTTAAGCGGGGGGATGAATGAGCAGTTCTTC
>TRBV10-3|TRBJ1-5|TRBD1|many
CAISEGAGGNQPQHF
TGTGCCATCAGTGAGGGGGCAGGGGGGAATCAGCCCCAGCATTTT
>TRBV29-1|TRBJ2-3|TRBD2|once
CSVSGTSGSTDTQYF
TGCAGCGTTTCTGGGACTAGCGGGAGCACAGATACGCAGTATTTT
>TRBV10-3|TRBJ1-2|TRBD1|-
CAISESTNRGNYGYTF
TGTGCCATCAGTGAGTCGACGAACAGGGGCAACTATGGCTACACCTTC
>TRBV2|TRBJ2-7|TRBD2|few
CASSEASGYF
TGTGCCAGCAGTGAGGCTAGCGGGTACTTC
>TRBV18|TRBJ1-4|-|-
CASSPTPGATNEELFF
TGTGCCAGCTCACCAACCCCCGGAGCAACTAATGAAGAACTGTTTTTT
>TRBV29-1|TRBJ2-3|TRBD2|many
CSVEDLGLITDTQYF
TGCAGCGTTGAAGATTTGGGACTAATCACAGATACGCAGTATTTT